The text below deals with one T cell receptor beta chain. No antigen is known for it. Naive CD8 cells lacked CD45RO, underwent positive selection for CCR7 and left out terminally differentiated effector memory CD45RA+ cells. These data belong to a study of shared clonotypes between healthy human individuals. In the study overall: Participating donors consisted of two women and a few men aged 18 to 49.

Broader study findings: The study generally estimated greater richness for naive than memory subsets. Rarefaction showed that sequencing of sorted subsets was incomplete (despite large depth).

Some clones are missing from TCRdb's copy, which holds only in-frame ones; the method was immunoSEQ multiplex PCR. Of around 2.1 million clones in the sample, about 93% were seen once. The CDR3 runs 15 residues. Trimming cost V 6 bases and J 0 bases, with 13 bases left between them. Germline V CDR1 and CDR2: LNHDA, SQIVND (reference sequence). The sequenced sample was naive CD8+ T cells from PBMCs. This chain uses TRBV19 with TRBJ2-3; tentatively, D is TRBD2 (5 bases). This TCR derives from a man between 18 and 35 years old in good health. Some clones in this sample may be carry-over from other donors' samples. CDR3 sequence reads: CASSTRTSSTDTQYF. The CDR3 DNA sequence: TGTGCCAGTAGCACGCGGACTTCTAGCACAGATACGCAGTATTTT.